This T cell receptor (beta chain) is drawn from a study of T cell clones after liver transplantation. Background on the study: Third-party-reactive TCRbeta sequences from pre-transplant mixed lymphocyte reactions served as antigen-independent comparators. Study-level findings and limits: Small, mixed patient groups and varying post-transplant times limit these conclusions.

CDR3 size: 17 residues. CDR1 and CDR2 (germline): LNHDA, SQIVND (reference sequence). Germline trimming cut 5 bases from V and 7 bases from J; bases unmatched to any gene: 18. Worth noting for this clone: The antigen remains undetermined.

Here immunoSEQ multiplex PCR was the method, and the copy in TCRdb shows in-frame clones only, minus some. The sample holds around 6,000 clones, roughly 85% seen once. This rearrangement joins TRBV19 to TRBJ2-7; the match to TRBD1 covers 9 bases. The specimen was CD8+ T cells from blood, collected 24 months after liver transplant. This TCR was sampled from a human patient who received a liver transplant. Some T cells may have come from the graft donor. DNA for the CDR3: TGTGCCAGTAGTTCTATTGGAGCGGGACAGGGTATAGAGGAGCAGTACTTC. This encodes CASSSIGAGQGIEEQYF.